The T cell receptor (beta chain) under discussion was sequenced for a study of OX40 agonist ivuxolimab in advanced cancers. This CDR3 spans 15 amino acids. The germline gives CDR1 GTSNPN, CDR2 SVGIG (reference sequence). Trimming took 3 bases from V and 1 from J, leaving 13 bases between them. Sequencing was performed with immunoSEQ multiplex PCR; in TCRdb, only in-frame clones are kept and a portion is missing. The sample consists of under 100,000 clones, 90% of them appearing once. Worth noting for this clone: Its specificity is not known.

Findings and limits, study-wide: Relative to CD4+, CD8+ T cells held more expanded clones on average. Both blood CD4+ and CD8+ T cells showed clonal growth by week 6 at 0.1 to 3.0 mg/kg.

The genes are TRBV30 and TRBJ2-1, with D perhaps TRBD1 or TRBD2 (6 bases each). Source: CD4+ or CD8+ T cells sorted from blood, taken in a trial of the OX40 agonist ivuxolimab. The receptor's source is an adult with an advanced solid tumor such as melanoma, head and neck, liver or kidney cancer. CDR3 DNA sequence: TGTGCCTGGAGCAAAGGGGGGACATCCTACAATGAGCAGTTCTTC. This encodes CAWSKGGTSYNEQFF. The full variable domain, its missing parts supplied by reference TRBV30 and TRBJ2-1, is SQTIHQWPATLVQPVGSPLSLECTVEGTSNPNLYWYRQAAGRGLQLLFYSVGIGQISSEVPQNLSASRPQDRQFILSSKKLLLSDSGFYLCAWSKGGTSYNEQFFGPGTRLTVL.